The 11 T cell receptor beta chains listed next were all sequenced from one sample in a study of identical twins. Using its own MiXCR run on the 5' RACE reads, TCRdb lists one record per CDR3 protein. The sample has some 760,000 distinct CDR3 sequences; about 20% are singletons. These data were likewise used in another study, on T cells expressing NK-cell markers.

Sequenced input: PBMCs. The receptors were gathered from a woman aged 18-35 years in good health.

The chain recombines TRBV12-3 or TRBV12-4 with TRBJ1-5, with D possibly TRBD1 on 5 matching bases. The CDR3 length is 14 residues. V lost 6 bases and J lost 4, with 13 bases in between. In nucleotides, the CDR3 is TGTGCCAGCAGGGGGGACTCAGCTAATCAGCCCCAGCATTTT. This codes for CASRGDSANQPQHF.

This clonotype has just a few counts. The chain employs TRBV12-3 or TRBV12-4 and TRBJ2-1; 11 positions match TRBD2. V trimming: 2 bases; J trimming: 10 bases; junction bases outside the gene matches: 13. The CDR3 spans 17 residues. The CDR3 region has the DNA TGTGCCAGCAGTTTATACGGGAAGGTAGCGGGGGGGCACGAGCAGTTCTTC. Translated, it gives CASSLYGKVAGGHEQFF.

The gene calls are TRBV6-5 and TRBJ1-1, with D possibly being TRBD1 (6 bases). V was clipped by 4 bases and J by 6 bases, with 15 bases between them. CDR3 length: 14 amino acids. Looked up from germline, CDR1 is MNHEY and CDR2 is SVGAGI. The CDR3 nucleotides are TGTGCCAGCAGTTCCAGGGGACTGGGCCCTGAAGCTTTCTTT. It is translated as CASSSRGLGPEAFF.

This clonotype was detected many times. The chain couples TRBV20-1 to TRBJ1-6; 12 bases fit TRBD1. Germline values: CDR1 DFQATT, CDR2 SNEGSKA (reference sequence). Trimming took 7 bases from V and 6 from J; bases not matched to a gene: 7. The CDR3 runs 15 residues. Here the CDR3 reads CSVGTGGVGNSPLHF. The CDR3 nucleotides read TGCAGTGTCGGGACAGGGGGCGTAGGTAATTCACCCCTCCACTTT.

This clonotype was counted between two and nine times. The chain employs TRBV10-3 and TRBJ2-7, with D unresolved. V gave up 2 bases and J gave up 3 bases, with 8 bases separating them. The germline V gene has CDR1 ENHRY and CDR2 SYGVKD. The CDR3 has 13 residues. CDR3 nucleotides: TGTGCCATCAGTGAGGGCCAGCACTACGAGCAGTACTTC. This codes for CAISEGQHYEQYF.

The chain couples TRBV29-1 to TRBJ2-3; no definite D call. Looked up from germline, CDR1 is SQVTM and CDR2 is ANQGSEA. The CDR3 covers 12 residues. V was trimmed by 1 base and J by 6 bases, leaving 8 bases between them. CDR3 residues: CSVEGSGDTQYF. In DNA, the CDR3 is TGCAGCGTTGAAGGAAGTGGGGATACGCAGTATTTT.

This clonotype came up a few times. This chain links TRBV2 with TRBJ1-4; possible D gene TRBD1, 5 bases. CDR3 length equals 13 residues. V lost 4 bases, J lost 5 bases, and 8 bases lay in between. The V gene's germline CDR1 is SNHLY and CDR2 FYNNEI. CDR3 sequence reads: CASSGQSNEKLFF. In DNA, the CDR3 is TGTGCCAGCAGTGGACAGTCCAATGAAAAACTGTTTTTT.

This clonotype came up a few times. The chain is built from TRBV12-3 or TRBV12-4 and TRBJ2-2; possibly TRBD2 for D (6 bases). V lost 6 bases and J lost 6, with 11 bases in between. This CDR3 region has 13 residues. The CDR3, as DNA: TGTGCCAGCAGCGGGGAGGTAGCCGGGGAGCTGTTTTTT. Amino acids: CASSGEVAGELFF.

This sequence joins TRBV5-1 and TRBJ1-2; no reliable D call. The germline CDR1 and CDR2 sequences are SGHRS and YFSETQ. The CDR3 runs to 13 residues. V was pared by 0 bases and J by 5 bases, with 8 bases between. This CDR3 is CASSLEADYGYTF. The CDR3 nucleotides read TGCGCCAGCAGCTTGGAGGCAGATTATGGCTACACCTTC.

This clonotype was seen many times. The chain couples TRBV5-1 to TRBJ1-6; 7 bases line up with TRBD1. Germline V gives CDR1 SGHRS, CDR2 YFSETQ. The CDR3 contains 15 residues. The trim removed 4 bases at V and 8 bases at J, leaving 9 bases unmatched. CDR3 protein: CASSRQGVADSPLHF. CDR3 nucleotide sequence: TGCGCCAGCAGCCGGCAGGGGGTTGCGGATTCACCCCTCCACTTT.

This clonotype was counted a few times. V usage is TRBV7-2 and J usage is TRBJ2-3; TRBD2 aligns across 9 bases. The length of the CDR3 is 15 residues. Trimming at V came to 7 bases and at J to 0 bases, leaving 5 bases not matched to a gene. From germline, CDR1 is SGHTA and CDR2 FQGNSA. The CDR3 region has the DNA TGTGCCAGCACACCTAGCGGGATTAGCACAGATACGCAGTATTTT. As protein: CASTPSGISTDTQYF.